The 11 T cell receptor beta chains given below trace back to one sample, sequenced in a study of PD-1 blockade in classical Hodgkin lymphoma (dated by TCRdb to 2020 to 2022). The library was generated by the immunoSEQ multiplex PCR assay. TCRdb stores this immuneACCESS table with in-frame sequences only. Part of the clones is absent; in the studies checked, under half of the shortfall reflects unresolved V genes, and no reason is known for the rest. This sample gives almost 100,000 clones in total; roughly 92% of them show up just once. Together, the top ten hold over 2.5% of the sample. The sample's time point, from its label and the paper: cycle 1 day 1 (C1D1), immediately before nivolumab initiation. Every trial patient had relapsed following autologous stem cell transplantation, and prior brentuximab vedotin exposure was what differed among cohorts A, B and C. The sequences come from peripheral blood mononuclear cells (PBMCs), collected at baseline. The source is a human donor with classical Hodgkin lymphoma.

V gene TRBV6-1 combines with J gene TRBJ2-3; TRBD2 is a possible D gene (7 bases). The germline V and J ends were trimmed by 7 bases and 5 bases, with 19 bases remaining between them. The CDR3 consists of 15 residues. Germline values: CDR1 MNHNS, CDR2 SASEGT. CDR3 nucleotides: TGTGCCAGCAAGGGGGGGTGGGACACAATAGATACGCAGTATTTT. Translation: CASKGGWDTIDTQYF.

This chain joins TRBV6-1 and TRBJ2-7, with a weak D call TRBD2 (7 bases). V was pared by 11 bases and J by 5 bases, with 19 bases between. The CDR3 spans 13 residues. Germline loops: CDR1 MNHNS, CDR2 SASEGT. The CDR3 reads CASGGGSPNEQYF. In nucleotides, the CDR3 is TGTGCCTCCGGGGGCGGGAGTCCCAACGAGCAGTACTTC.

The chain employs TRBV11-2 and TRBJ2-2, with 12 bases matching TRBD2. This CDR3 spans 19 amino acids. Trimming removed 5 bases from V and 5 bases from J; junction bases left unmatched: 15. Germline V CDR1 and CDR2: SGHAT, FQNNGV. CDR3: CASSTRGSLAGGLTGELFF. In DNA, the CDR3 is TGTGCCAGCAGCACTCGGGGCAGTCTAGCGGGAGGGCTTACCGGGGAGCTGTTTTTT. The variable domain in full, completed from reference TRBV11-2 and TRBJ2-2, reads EAGVAQSPRYKIIEKRQSVAFWCNPISGHATLYWYQQILGQGPKLLIQFQNNGVVDDSQLPKDRFSAERLKGVDSTLKIQPAKLEDSAVYLCASSTRGSLAGGLTGELFFGEGSRLTVL.

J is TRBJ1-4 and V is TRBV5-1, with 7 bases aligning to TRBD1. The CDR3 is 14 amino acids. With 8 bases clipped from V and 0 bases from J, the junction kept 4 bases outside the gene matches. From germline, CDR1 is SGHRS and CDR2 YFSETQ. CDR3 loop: CASGTGATNEKLFF. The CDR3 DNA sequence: TGCGCCAGTGGAACAGGGGCAACTAATGAAAAACTGTTTTTT. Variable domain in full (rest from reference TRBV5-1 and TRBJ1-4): KAGVTQTPRYLIKTRGQQVTLSCSPISGHRSVSWYQQTPGQGLQFLFEYFSETQRNKGNFPGRFSGRQFSNSRSEMNVSTLELGDSALYLCASGTGATNEKLFFGSGTQLSVL.

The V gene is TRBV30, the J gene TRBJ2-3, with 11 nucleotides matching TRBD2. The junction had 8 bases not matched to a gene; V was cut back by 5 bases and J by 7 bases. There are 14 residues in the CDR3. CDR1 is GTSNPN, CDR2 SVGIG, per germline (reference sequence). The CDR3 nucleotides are TGTGCCTGGTACTCCGGGACTAGCGGTTATACGCAGTATTTT. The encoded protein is CAWYSGTSGYTQYF.

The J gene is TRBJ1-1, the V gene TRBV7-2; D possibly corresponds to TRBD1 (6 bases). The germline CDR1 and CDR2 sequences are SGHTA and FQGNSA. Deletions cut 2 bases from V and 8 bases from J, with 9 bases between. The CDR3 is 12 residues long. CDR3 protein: CASSLSGVEAFF. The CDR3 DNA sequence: TGTGCCAGCAGCTTATCAGGGGTCGAAGCTTTCTTT. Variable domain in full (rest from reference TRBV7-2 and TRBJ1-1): GAGVSQSPSNKVTEKGKDVELRCDPISGHTALYWYRQSLGQGLEFLIYFQGNSAPDKSGLPSDRFSAERTGGSVSTLTIQRTQQEDSAVYLCASSLSGVEAFFGQGTRLTVV.

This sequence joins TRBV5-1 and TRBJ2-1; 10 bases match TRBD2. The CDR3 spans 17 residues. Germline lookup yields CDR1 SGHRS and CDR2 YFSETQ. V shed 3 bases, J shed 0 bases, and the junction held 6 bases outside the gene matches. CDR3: CASSSSSGGSSYNEQFF. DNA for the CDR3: TGCGCCAGCAGCTCCTCTAGCGGGGGAAGCTCCTACAATGAGCAGTTCTTC.

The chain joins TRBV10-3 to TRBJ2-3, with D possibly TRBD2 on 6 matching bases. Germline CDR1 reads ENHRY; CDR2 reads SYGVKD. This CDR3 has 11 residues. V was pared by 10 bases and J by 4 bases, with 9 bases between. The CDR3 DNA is TGTGCCACCCGACTAGCAGATACGCAGTATTTT. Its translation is CATRLADTQYF.

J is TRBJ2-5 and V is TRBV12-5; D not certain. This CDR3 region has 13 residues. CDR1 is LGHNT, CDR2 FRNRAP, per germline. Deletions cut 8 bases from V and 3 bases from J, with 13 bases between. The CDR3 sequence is CASSPHIKETQYF. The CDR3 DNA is TGTGCTAGTTCGCCTCATATCAAAGAGACCCAGTACTTC.

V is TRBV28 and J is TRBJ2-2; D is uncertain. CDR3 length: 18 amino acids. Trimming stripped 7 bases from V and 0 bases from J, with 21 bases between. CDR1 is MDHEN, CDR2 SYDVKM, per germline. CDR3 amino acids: CASTVTRPPSSNTGELFF. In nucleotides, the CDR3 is TGTGCCAGCACCGTAACGCGGCCGCCCTCCTCGAACACCGGGGAGCTGTTTTTT.

The CDR3 here is CASSGWDRGEPGGEETQYF. The CDR3 region has the DNA TGTGCCAGCTCGGGGTGGGACAGGGGAGAACCGGGGGGCGAAGAGACCCAGTACTTC. The rearrangement uses TRBV19 and TRBJ2-5, with 10 bases identical to TRBD1. This CDR3 comprises 19 residues. Trimming removed 9 bases from V and 3 bases from J; junction bases left unmatched: 22. In germline, CDR1 is LNHDA, CDR2 SQIVND (reference sequence).